The 20 T cell receptor beta chains below come from one sample, sequenced in a study of T cells in Graves' hyperthyroidism and ophthalmopathy. Amplification of TCR beta CDR3 regions used RNA as the template. A first-round RT-PCR of the TCR CDR3 used the HTBI primer set. One entry per CDR3 protein, called by TCRdb with MiXCR from the multiplex PCR reads. The repertoire holds about 290,000 distinct CDR3 sequences, with roughly 13% as singletons. Sequenced sample: blood. The receptors were gathered from a young woman with Graves' hyperthyroidism that later progressed to Graves' ophthalmopathy.

At least ten counts were recorded for this clonotype. V and J are TRBV27 and TRBJ2-1; the D gene is possibly TRBD1 (7 bases). V was trimmed by 8 bases and J by 8 bases, leaving 19 bases between them. CDR1 and CDR2 (germline): MNHEY, SMNVEV (reference sequence). CDR3 length equals 14 residues. The CDR3, as DNA: TGTGCCAGCGTTCCCCTGTCCAGGGGGGATGAGCAGTTCTTC. It codes for CASVPLSRGDEQFF.

At least ten counts were recorded for this clonotype. The J gene is TRBJ2-1, the V gene TRBV5-8, with 8 bases fitting TRBD2. The V segment lost 3 bases and the J segment 5 bases; nucleotides outside the gene matches: 7. The CDR3 is made up of 15 amino acids. Germline V gives CDR1 SGHTS, CDR2 YDEGEE. CDR3 protein: CASSSTGTSHNEQFF. CDR3 nucleotides: TGTGCCAGCAGCTCAACCGGGACTAGTCACAATGAGCAGTTCTTC.

This clonotype was detected ten times or more. The rearrangement joins TRBV20-1 to TRBJ2-3; the match to TRBD2 covers 13 bases. Trimming at V came to 3 bases and at J to 3 bases, leaving 6 bases not matched to a gene. CDR1 is DFQATT and CDR2 is SNEGSKA in the germline V gene (reference sequence). The CDR3 sequence is 16 residues long. This chain's CDR3 is CSARKTSGRGTDTQYF. For the CDR3, the DNA is TGCAGTGCTAGGAAAACTAGCGGGAGGGGGACAGATACGCAGTATTTT.

This clonotype occurred many times. The chain carries TRBV9 and TRBJ2-7; tentatively, D is TRBD2 (5 bases). The CDR3 loop spans 15 amino acids. CDR1 is SGDLS, CDR2 YYNGEE, per germline. V gave up 0 bases and J gave up 2 bases, with 12 bases separating them. CDR3 protein: CASSVGAHGTYEQYF. CDR3 nucleotide sequence: TGTGCCAGCAGCGTAGGGGCCCACGGGACCTACGAGCAGTACTTC. Filled out from reference TRBV9 and TRBJ2-7, the complete variable domain reads DSGVTQTPKHLITATGQRVTLRCSPRSGDLSVYWYQQSLDQGLQFLIQYYNGEERAKGNILERFSAQQFPDLHSELNLSSLELGDSALYFCASSVGAHGTYEQYFGPGTRLTVT.

Worth noting for this clonotype: Sequence at one end of the junction differs from germline and may be a read error. The CDR3 reads CTSSYSHPLQDSSYNEQFF. CDR3 coding DNA: TGTACCAGCAGTTATTCCCACCCCCTACAGGACAGCTCCTACAATGAGCAGTTCTTC. The chain couples TRBV6-2 or TRBV6-3 to TRBJ2-1; possible D gene TRBD1, 6 bases. The V gene's germline CDR1 is MNHEY and CDR2 SVGEGT. This CDR3 comprises 19 residues.

This clonotype was seen ten or more times. The CDR3 nucleotides read TGTGCCAGCTCACGGATGACTAGCGGTCCCTATGAGCAGTTCTTC. Its translation is CASSRMTSGPYEQFF. The chain carries TRBV18 and TRBJ2-1; 9 nucleotides agree with TRBD2. The J segment lost 8 bases and the V segment lost 4 bases, leaving 9 bases of the junction unmatched. The CDR3 has 15 residues. CDR1 is KGHSH, CDR2 LQKENI, per germline.

This clonotype has at least ten counts. The chain joins TRBV28 to TRBJ2-7; D not resolved. The V end was cut by 1 base, the J end by 1 base, with 8 bases between. Germline CDR1 reads MDHEN; CDR2 reads SYDVKM. CDR3 size: 14 residues. This CDR3 reads CASSLLAASYEQYF. CDR3 sequence (DNA): TGTGCCAGCAGTTTATTGGCAGCTTCCTACGAGCAGTACTTC.

The table lists this clonotype with many counts. The rearrangement joins TRBV20-1 to TRBJ2-3; 7 positions match TRBD2. V gave up 5 bases and J gave up 2 bases; unmatched junction bases: 10. The CDR3 is 15 amino acids. The germline gives CDR1 DFQATT, CDR2 SNEGSKA (reference sequence). CDR3 DNA: TGCAGTGCTCCGCGGGCCGCGGGAGTCACAGATACGCAGTATTTT. Protein product: CSAPRAAGVTDTQYF.

This clonotype was detected only a few times. The chain employs TRBV18 and TRBJ2-2, with a possible D match to TRBD2 (5 bases). Germline V gene data show CDR1 as KGHSH and CDR2 as LQKENI. Trimming took off 4 bases at V and 7 bases at J, with 10 bases between the two ends. CDR3 length: 13 amino acids. The CDR3 DNA follows: TGTGCCAGCTCACGAAATGAGGGCGGGGAGCTGTTTTTT. Protein: CASSRNEGGELFF.

The table lists this clonotype with many counts. The chain uses TRBV10-3 and TRBJ2-3; a possible D gene is TRBD2 (5 bases). The CDR3 runs to 12 residues. V was shortened by 2 bases and J by 5 bases, with 5 bases between the two germline ends. Looked up from germline, CDR1 is ENHRY and CDR2 is SYGVKD. The chain's CDR3 is CAISERGDTQYF. The CDR3 DNA reads as TGTGCCATCAGTGAGCGGGGAGATACGCAGTATTTT.

This clonotype was detected ten times or more. V usage is TRBV6-1 and J usage is TRBJ2-3, with D perhaps matching TRBD2 (7 bases). Trimming cost V 10 bases and J 6 bases, with 26 bases left between them. CDR3 length equals 16 residues. Per the germline V gene, CDR1 is MNHNS and CDR2 is SASEGT. CDR3 DNA sequence: TGTGCCACGCGAGTAACCGCAAGGGGGGGATGGGATACGCAGTATTTT. This codes for CATRVTARGGWDTQYF.

This clonotype was seen a few times. CDR3 sequence: CSAYTSGTDNEQFF. The CDR3 nucleotides are TGCAGTGCGTACACTAGCGGGACCGACAATGAGCAGTTCTTC. The chain employs TRBV20-1 and TRBJ2-1; 10 bases line up with TRBD2. The V gene end was trimmed by 6 bases and the J gene end by 5 bases; junction bases not matched to a gene: 7. Germline V lookup: CDR1 DFQATT, CDR2 SNEGSKA (reference sequence). The CDR3 totals 14 residues.

This clonotype was seen at least ten times. The chain has TRBV4-3 and TRBJ1-2; D perhaps matches TRBD1 (5 bases). The CDR3 is 14 residues long. Trimming removed 4 bases at V and 3 bases at J, with 12 bases between. The germline V gene has CDR1 LGHNA and CDR2 YSLEER. The DNA of the CDR3 is TGCGCCAGCAGCCCCGCCCAGGGTGACTATGGCTACACCTTC. Its protein product is CASSPAQGDYGYTF.

There are many counts of this clonotype. The chain links TRBV4-3 to TRBJ2-7; 7 positions agree with TRBD2. Trimming took 0 bases from V and 2 from J; bases not matched to a gene: 7. The CDR3 is made up of 16 amino acids. CDR1 is LGHNA, CDR2 YSLEER, per germline. In DNA form, the CDR3 reads TGCGCCAGCAGCCAAGAGGGAGGGACTAAGACCTACGAGCAGTACTTC. It translates to CASSQEGGTKTYEQYF.

This clonotype was detected ten times or more. The chain joins TRBV10-2 to TRBJ2-1, with 7 bases aligning to TRBD1. This CDR3 is built from 14 residues. The germline gives CDR1 WSHSY, CDR2 SAAADI. The junction had 7 bases not matched to a gene; V was cut back by 8 bases and J by 3 bases. The CDR3 is CASVTGTDYNEQFF. The CDR3 DNA is TGCGCCAGCGTTACCGGGACAGACTACAATGAGCAGTTCTTC.

In its sample, this clonotype was seen many times. The gene calls are TRBV6-2 or TRBV6-3 and TRBJ2-2; D gene uncertain. There are 15 residues in the CDR3. Trimming took 5 bases from V and 2 from J, leaving 12 bases between them. The germline V gene has CDR1 MNHEY and CDR2 SVGEGT. The CDR3 DNA is TGTGCCAGCAGTCCCCCGGGCCAAAACACCGGGGAGCTGTTTTTT. Protein product: CASSPPGQNTGELFF.

V gene TRBV27 combines with J gene TRBJ2-1; 9 bases line up with TRBD2. Germline CDR1 reads MNHEY; CDR2 reads SMNVEV (reference sequence). CDR3 length: 15 residues. V shed 3 bases and J 4 bases; nucleotides not matched to a gene: 4. CDR3 DNA: TGTGCCAGCAGTTTGGAGCTAGCGGGGTACAATGAGCAGTTCTTC. Amino acid sequence: CASSLELAGYNEQFF.

The gene calls are TRBV11-2 and TRBJ2-7; TRBD1 or TRBD2 may be the D gene (6 bases each). CDR1 and CDR2 (germline): SGHAT, FQNNGV. Trimming removed 6 bases from V and 3 bases from J, with 18 bases in between. The length of the CDR3 is 15 residues. CDR3 nucleotide sequence: TGTGCCAGCAGTCAAGAGGCGGGACACATCTACGAGCAGTACTTC. The encoded protein is CASSQEAGHIYEQYF.

This clonotype has a handful of counts. V usage is TRBV9 and J usage is TRBJ1-3, with 9 positions matching TRBD1. With 4 bases clipped from V and 3 bases from J, the junction kept 5 bases outside the gene matches. The germline V gene has CDR1 SGDLS and CDR2 YYNGEE. The CDR3 totals 15 residues. Written as DNA, the CDR3 is TGTGCCAGCAGCCCGTCGACAGGGGGTGGAAACACCATATATTTT. Translating gives CASSPSTGGGNTIYF.

This clonotype appeared many times. The chain joins TRBV28 to TRBJ1-4, with a tentative D call TRBD1 (6 bases). The CDR3 is 14 residues long. The ends were cut back, 5 bases at V and 6 bases at J, with 13 bases in the middle. In germline, CDR1 is MDHEN, CDR2 SYDVKM. Written as DNA, the CDR3 is TGTGCCAGCAGTGGGGGACACCTTGATGAAAAACTGTTTTTT. This translates into CASSGGHLDEKLFF.